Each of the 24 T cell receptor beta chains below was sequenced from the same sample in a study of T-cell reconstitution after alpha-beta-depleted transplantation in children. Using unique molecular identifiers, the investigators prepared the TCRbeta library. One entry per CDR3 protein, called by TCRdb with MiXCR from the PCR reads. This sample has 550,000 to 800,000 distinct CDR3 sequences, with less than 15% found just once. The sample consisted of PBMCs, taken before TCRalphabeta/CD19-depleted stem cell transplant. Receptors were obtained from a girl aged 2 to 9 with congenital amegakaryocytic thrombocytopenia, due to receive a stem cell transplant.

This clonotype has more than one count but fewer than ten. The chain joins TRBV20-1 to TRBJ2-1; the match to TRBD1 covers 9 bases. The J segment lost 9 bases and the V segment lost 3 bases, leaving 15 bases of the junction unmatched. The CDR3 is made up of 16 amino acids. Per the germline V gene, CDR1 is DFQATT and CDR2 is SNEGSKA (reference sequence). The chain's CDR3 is CSARDLLGQGFAEQFF. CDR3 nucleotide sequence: TGCAGTGCTAGGGACCTCCTTGGACAGGGGTTTGCTGAGCAGTTCTTC.

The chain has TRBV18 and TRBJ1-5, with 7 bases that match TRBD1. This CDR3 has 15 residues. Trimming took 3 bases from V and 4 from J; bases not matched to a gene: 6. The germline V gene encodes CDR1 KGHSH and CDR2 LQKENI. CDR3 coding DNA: TGTGCCAGCTCACCCGGGGACAGACTAAATCAGCCCCAGCATTTT. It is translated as CASSPGDRLNQPQHF.

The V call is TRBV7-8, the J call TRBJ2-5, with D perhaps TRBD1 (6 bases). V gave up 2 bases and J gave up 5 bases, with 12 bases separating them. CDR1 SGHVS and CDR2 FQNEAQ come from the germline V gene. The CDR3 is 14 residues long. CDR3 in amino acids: CASSLPRGDETQYF. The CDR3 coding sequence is TGTGCCAGCAGCTTACCCAGGGGAGATGAGACCCAGTACTTC.

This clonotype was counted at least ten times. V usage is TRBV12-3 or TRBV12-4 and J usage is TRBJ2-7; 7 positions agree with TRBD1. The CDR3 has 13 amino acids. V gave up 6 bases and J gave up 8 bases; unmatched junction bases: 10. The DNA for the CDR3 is TGTGCCAGCAGCCGCCAAAGGGACAGTAAGCAGTACTTC. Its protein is CASSRQRDSKQYF.

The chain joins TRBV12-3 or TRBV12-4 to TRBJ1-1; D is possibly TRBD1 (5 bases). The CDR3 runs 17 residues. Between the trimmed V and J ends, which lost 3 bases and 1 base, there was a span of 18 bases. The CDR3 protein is CASSLLGGGGWNTEAFF. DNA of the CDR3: TGTGCCAGCAGTTTGTTGGGAGGCGGGGGTTGGAACACTGAAGCTTTCTTT.

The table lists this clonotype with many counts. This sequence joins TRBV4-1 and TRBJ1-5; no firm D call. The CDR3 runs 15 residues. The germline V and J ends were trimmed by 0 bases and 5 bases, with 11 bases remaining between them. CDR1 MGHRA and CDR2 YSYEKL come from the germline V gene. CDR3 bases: TGCGCCAGCAGCCAAGATCAGGTGGGTGATCAGCCCCAGCATTTT. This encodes CASSQDQVGDQPQHF.

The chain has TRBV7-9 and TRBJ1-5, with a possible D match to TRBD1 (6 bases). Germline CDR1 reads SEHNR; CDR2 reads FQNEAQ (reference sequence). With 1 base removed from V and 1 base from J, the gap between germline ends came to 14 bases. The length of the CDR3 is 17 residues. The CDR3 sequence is CASSLGGRGPSNQPQHF. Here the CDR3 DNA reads TGTGCCAGCAGCTTAGGGGGCAGGGGCCCCAGCAATCAGCCCCAGCATTTT.

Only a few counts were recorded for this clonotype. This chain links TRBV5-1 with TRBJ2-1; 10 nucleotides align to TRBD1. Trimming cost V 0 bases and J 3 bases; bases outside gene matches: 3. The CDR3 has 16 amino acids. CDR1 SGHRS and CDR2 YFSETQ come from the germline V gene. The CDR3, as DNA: TGCGCCAGCAGCTTGGTAGGACAGGGGGTCTACAATGAGCAGTTCTTC. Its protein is CASSLVGQGVYNEQFF.

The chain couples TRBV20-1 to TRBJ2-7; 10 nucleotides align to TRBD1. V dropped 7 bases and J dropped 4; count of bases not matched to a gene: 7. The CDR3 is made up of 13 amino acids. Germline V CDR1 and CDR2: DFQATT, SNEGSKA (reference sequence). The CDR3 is CSGAPGQGYEQYF. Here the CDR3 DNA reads TGCAGTGGCGCGCCGGGACAGGGGTACGAGCAGTACTTC.

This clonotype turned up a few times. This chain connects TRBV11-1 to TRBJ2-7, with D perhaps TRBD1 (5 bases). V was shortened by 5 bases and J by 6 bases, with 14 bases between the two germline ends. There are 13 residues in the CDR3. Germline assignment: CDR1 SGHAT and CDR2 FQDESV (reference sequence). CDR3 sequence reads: CASSAGQNGEQYF. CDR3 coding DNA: TGTGCCAGCAGCGCCGGACAAAATGGCGAGCAGTACTTC.

The CDR3 bases are TGTGCCACTTCCCCCAGCGGTCGGAATGAGCAGTTCTTC. Protein product: CATSPSGRNEQFF. The chain joins TRBV12-3 or TRBV12-4 to TRBJ2-1; tentative D call: TRBD2 (5 bases). The V and J ends lost 10 bases and 7 bases respectively, with 17 bases between them. There are 13 residues in the CDR3.

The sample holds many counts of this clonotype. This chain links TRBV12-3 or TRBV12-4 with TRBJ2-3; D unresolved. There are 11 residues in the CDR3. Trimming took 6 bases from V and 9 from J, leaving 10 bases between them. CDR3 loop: CASRAYNTQYF. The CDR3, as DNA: TGTGCCAGCAGGGCCTACAACACGCAGTATTTT.

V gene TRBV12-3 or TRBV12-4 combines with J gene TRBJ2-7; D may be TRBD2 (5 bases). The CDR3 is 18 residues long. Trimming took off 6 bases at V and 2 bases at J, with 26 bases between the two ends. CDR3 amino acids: CASSRSSRGLADPYEQYF. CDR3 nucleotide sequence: TGTGCCAGCAGCAGGTCCTCCCGTGGGCTAGCCGACCCCTACGAGCAGTACTTC.

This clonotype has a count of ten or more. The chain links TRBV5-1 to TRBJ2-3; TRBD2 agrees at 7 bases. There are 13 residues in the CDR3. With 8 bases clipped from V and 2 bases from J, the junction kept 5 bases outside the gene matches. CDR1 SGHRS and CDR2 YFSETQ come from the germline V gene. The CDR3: CASQTSDTDTQYF. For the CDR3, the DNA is TGCGCCAGTCAAACTAGCGACACAGATACGCAGTATTTT.

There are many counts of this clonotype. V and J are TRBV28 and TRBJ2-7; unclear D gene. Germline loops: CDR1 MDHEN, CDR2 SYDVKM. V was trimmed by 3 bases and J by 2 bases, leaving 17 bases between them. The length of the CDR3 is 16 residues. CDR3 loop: CASSFSWKTGTYEQYF. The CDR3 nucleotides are TGTGCCAGCAGTTTCTCCTGGAAGACTGGGACCTACGAGCAGTACTTC.

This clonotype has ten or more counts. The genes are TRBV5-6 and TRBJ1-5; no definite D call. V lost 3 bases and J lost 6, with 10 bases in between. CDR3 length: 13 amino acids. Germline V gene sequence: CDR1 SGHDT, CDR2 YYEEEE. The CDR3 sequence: CASSSLLSQPQHF. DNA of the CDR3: TGTGCCAGCAGCTCCTTATTAAGTCAGCCCCAGCATTTT.

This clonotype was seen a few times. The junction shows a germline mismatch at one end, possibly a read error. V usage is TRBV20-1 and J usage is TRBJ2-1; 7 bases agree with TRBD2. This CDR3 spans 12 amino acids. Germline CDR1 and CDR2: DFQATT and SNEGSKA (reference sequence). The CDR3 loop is CSAREGGNPQVF. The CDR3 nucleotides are TGCAGTGCTAGAGAGGGGGGGAACCCGCAAGTCTTC.

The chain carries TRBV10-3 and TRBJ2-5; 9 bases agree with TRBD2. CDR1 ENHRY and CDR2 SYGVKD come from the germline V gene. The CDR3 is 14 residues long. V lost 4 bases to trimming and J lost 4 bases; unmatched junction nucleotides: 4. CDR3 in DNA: TGTGCCATCAGTGCTGGCGGGGGGGGAGAGACCCAGTACTTC. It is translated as CAISAGGGGETQYF.

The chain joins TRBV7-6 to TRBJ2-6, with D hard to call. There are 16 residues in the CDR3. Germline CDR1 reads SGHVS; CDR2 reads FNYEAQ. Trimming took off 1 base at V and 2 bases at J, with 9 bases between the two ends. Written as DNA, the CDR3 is TGTGCCAGCAGCTTAGAGGTGCTGGCTGGGGCCAACGTCCTGACTTTC. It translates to CASSLEVLAGANVLTF.

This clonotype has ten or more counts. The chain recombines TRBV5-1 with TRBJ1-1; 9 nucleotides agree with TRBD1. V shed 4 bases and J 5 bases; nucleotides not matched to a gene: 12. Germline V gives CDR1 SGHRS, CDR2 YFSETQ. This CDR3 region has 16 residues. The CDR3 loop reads CASSKTGTGPGTEAFF. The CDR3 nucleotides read TGCGCCAGCAGCAAAACCGGGACAGGGCCGGGGACTGAAGCTTTCTTT.

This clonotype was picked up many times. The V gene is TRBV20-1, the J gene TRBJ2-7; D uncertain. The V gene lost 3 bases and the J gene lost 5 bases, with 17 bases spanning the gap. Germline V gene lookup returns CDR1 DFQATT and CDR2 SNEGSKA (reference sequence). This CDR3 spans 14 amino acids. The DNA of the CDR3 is TGCAGTGCTAGTAGTCCCGGTAGGTTTGACGAGCAGTACTTC. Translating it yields CSASSPGRFDEQYF.

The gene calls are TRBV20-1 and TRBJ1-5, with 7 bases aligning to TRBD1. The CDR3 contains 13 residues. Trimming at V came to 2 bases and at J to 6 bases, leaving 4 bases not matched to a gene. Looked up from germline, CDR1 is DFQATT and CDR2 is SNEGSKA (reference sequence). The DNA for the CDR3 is TGCAGTGCTAGAATGCAGGGGGGTCAGCCCCAGCATTTT. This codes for CSARMQGGQPQHF.

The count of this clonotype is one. The CDR3 protein is CSVELHTEGVTQYF. CDR3 DNA: TGCAGCGTTGAATTACACACCGAAGGAGTGACCCAGTACTTC. The J gene is TRBJ2-5, the V gene TRBV29-1; D remains ambiguous. The V end lost 2 bases, the J end lost 7 bases, and 17 bases lay between the germline ends. The germline V gene encodes CDR1 SQVTM and CDR2 ANQGSEA. The CDR3 length is 14 residues.

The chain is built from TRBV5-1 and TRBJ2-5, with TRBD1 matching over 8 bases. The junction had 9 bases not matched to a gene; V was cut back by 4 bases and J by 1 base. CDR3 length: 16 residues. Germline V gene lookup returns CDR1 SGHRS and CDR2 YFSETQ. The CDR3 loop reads CASSRTGMGFQETQYF. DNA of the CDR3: TGCGCCAGCAGCCGGACAGGGATGGGTTTCCAAGAGACCCAGTACTTC.